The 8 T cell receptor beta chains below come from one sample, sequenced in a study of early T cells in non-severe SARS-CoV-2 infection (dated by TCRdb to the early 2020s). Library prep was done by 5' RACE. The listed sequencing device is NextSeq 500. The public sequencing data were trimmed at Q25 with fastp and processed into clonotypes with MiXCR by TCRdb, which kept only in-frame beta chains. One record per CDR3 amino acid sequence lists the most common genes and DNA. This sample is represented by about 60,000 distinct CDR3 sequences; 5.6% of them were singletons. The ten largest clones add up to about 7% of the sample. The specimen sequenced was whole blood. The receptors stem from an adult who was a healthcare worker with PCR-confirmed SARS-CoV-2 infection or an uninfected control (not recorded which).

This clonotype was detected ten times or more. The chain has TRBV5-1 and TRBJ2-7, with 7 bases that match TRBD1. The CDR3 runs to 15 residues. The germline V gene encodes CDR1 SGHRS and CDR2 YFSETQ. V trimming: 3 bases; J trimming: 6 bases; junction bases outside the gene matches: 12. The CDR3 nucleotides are TGCGCCAGCAGCTCCCCGACCGGGACAGCTTCCGAGCAGTACTTC. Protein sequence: CASSSPTGTASEQYF.

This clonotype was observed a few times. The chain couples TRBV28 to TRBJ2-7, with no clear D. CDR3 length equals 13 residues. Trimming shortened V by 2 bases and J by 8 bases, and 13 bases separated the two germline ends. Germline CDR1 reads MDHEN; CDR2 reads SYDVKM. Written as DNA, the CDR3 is TGTGCCAGCAGTTTAGGGATCCGCATGAAGCAGTACTTC. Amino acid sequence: CASSLGIRMKQYF.

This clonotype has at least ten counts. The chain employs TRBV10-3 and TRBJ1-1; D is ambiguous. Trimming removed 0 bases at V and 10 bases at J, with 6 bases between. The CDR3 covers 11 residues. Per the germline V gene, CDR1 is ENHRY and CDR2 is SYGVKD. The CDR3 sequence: CAISESQAAFF. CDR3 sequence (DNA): TGTGCCATCAGTGAGTCCCAGGCAGCTTTCTTT.

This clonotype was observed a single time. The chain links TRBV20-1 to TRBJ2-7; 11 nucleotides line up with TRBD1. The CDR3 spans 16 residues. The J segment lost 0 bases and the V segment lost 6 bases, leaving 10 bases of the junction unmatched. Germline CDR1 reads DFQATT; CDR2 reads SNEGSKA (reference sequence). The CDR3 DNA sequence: TGCAGTGCCTTTGTATCCGGGACAGGGGGCTCCTACGAGCAGTACTTC. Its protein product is CSAFVSGTGGSYEQYF.

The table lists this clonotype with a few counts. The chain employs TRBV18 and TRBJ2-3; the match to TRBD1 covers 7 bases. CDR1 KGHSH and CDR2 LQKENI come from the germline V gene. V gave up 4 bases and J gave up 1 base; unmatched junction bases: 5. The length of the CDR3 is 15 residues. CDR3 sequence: CASSRDRDRTDTQYF. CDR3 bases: TGTGCCAGCTCACGCGACAGGGACCGCACAGATACGCAGTATTTT.

The CDR3 bases are TGCAGTGCTATGGGACTAGCGGGAAACAATGAGCAGTTCTTC. Translated, it gives CSAMGLAGNNEQFF. V and J are TRBV20-1 and TRBJ2-1; 13 nucleotides agree with TRBD2. Germline assignment: CDR1 DFQATT and CDR2 SNEGSKA (reference sequence). The CDR3 is made up of 14 amino acids. Trimming at V came to 4 bases and at J to 5 bases, leaving 2 bases not matched to a gene.

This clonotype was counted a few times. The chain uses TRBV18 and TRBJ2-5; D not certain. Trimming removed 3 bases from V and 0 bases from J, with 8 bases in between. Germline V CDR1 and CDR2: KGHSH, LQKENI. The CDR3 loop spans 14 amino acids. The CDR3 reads CASSPLSDQETQYF. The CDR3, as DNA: TGTGCCAGCTCACCGCTGTCGGACCAAGAGACCCAGTACTTC.

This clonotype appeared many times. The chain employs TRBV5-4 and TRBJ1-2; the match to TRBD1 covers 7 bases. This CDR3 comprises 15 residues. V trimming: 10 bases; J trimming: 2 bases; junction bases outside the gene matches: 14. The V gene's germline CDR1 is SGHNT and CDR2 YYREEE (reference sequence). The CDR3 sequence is CAGQNRAGGNYGYTF. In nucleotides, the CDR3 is TGTGCCGGGCAAAACCGCGCAGGGGGAAACTATGGCTACACCTTC.